One sample yielded the 13 T cell receptor beta chains listed below, sequenced in a study of T cell repertoires in cytomegalovirus infection. TCRdb called the reads again in MiXCR, with one record for every CDR3 protein. The sample holds nearly 550,000 distinct CDR3 sequences; 16% are singletons and the top ten take 20% to 30%. The sequenced material came from CD8+ T cells from PBMCs. These receptors came from a human donor in good health (CMV status not recorded). Some clones in this sample may be carry-over from other donors' samples.

This clonotype came up many times. The chain combines TRBV12-5 with TRBJ2-5; D might be TRBD1 (6 bases). CDR1 is LGHNT and CDR2 is FRNRAP in the germline V gene. V lost 2 bases to trimming and J lost 7 bases, with 8 bases between them. The CDR3 has 12 residues. This CDR3 reads CASGLQGRTQYF. CDR3 coding DNA: TGTGCTAGTGGTTTGCAGGGGAGGACCCAGTACTTC.

In its sample, this clonotype was seen a few times. This chain joins TRBV27 and TRBJ2-5, with TRBD1 matching 8 bases. Germline loops: CDR1 MNHEY, CDR2 SMNVEV (reference sequence). The junction had 3 bases not matched to a gene; V was cut back by 0 bases and J by 6 bases. This CDR3 contains 14 residues. The DNA of the CDR3 is TGTGCCAGCAGTTTATCAGGACAGGGAAAGACCCAGTACTTC. Its protein product is CASSLSGQGKTQYF.

In its sample, this clonotype was seen many times. The rearrangement uses TRBV7-9 and TRBJ2-1; D not certain. There are 12 residues in the CDR3. CDR1 and CDR2 (germline): SEHNR, FQNEAQ (reference sequence). V lost 6 bases and J 2 bases, leaving 5 bases between the germline ends. The CDR3 loop is CASRETYNEQFF. CDR3 nucleotide sequence: TGTGCCAGCAGAGAGACCTACAATGAGCAGTTCTTC.

This clonotype was detected only a few times. V and J are TRBV28 and TRBJ2-2; no clear D gene. CDR1 and CDR2 from the germline V gene are MDHEN and SYDVKM. V was pared by 4 bases and J by 0 bases, with 18 bases between. The CDR3 loop spans 18 amino acids. The CDR3 region is CASSSSLVSSANTGELFF. The CDR3 coding sequence is TGTGCCAGCAGTTCCTCCCTCGTTTCTTCGGCGAACACCGGGGAGCTGTTTTTT.

The sample holds many counts of this clonotype. The chain is built from TRBV7-6 and TRBJ2-7; TRBD1 might be the D (6 bases). Trimming left V 1 base short and J 1 base short, with 11 bases between. There are 15 residues in the CDR3. The germline CDR1 and CDR2 sequences are SGHVS and FNYEAQ. CDR3 nucleotides: TGTGCCAGCAGCTTAGACAGGGAGTCTTCCTACGAGCAGTACTTC. Its protein product is CASSLDRESSYEQYF.

This clonotype occurred many times. V is TRBV7-8 and J is TRBJ1-3; no definite D call. The germline gives CDR1 SGHVS, CDR2 FQNEAQ. CDR3 length: 15 amino acids. The germline V and J ends were trimmed by 4 bases and 2 bases, with 12 bases remaining between them. The CDR3 sequence is CASSSSGPPGNTIYF. The CDR3 coding sequence is TGTGCCAGCAGCTCCTCGGGTCCACCTGGAAACACCATATATTTT.

This clonotype came up many times. The chain uses TRBV7-6 and TRBJ2-3; no clear D. The CDR3 spans 15 residues. Germline V gives CDR1 SGHVS, CDR2 FNYEAQ. The V and J ends lost 4 bases and 11 bases respectively, with 22 bases between them. For the CDR3, the DNA is TGTGCCAGCAGCTCAGATCCCCTTTGGGTCCGGAAGCAGTATTTT. This codes for CASSSDPLWVRKQYF.

This rearrangement joins TRBV20-1 to TRBJ2-6; D unclear. CDR3 length: 16 residues. CDR1 is DFQATT and CDR2 is SNEGSKA in the germline V gene (reference sequence). The V and J ends lost 3 bases and 0 bases respectively, with 12 bases between them. Written as DNA, the CDR3 is TGCAGTGCTAGTATCACAGTCAACTCTGGGGCCAACGTCCTGACTTTC. It encodes CSASITVNSGANVLTF.

The V call is TRBV12-3 or TRBV12-4, the J call TRBJ2-2; 11 bases fit TRBD1. V shed 1 base and J 6 bases; nucleotides not matched to a gene: 7. The CDR3 runs to 17 residues. The DNA for the CDR3 is TGTGCCAGCAGTTTAGGGGACAGGGGGAAGGGCCCCGGGGAGCTGTTTTTT. Translating gives CASSLGDRGKGPGELFF.

This rearrangement joins TRBV28 to TRBJ2-2; D may be TRBD2 (5 bases). V was trimmed by 6 bases and J by 3 bases, leaving 14 bases between them. From germline, CDR1 is MDHEN and CDR2 SYDVKM. The CDR3 extends over 15 amino acids. CDR3 protein: CASSDLSGYTGELFF. Written as DNA, the CDR3 is TGTGCCAGCAGCGATTTAAGCGGATACACCGGGGAGCTGTTTTTT.

The gene calls are TRBV4-1 and TRBJ2-3; D perhaps matches TRBD2 (6 bases). CDR1 and CDR2 from the germline V gene are MGHRA and YSYEKL. The CDR3 is 18 residues long. Trimming left V 4 bases short and J 6 bases short, with 26 bases between. Here the CDR3 reads CASSLSPLTSLRMDTQYF. DNA for the CDR3: TGCGCCAGCAGCCTGAGCCCCCTAACTAGCTTAAGGATGGATACGCAGTATTTT.

This clonotype has a handful of counts. The rearrangement links TRBV12-3 or TRBV12-4 to TRBJ1-2, with D hard to call. Trimming took 5 bases from V and 2 from J, leaving 12 bases between them. There are 14 residues in the CDR3. The CDR3 DNA is TGTGCCAGCAGTCCCTGGGAACAGAACTATGGCTACACCTTC. It specifies CASSPWEQNYGYTF.

This clonotype occurred many times. The rearrangement links TRBV6-1 to TRBJ1-1; the D is unclear. Looked up from germline, CDR1 is MNHNS and CDR2 is SASEGT. The CDR3 is made up of 15 amino acids. The ends were cut back, 1 base at V and 4 bases at J, with 13 bases in the middle. The CDR3 region has the DNA TGTGCCAGCAGTGAAGTAGGCGGGTCGGTCACTGAAGCTTTCTTT. It translates to CASSEVGGSVTEAFF.